The rows below give T cell receptor beta chains drawn from one sample of a study of cytomegalovirus exposure and HLA in healthy donors. This table comes from immunoSEQ multiplex PCR, and its TCRdb copy is limited to in-frame clones, with some not included. The table lists roughly 200,000 clones, roughly 78% of them singletons. The specimen sequenced was PBMCs. The receptor set was obtained from a woman aged 30 to 39 in good health and CMV-seropositive. The conserved cysteine and the conserved F or W are not part of the CDR3 here.

14,TRBV29-1,SVGAPGTRSSYEQY
14,TRBV7-9,ASSLDPGTGDEKLF
12,TRBV6-1,ASSRQGFWETQY
12,TRBV7-9,ASSLGSGEGEAF
12,TRBV10-1,ASSTGGGRETQY
10,TRBV30,AWSVFFGEAF
11,TRBV27,ASSPRGGGGYT
16,TRBV6-1,ASSEDPRGTESNTEAF
12,TRBV27,ASRSQGSKNIQY
14,TRBV27,ASSLSAPGLGNTIY
11,TRBV6-1,ASSTGTYEKLF
10,TRBV29-1,SVDRGDTEAF
13,TRBV2,ASTRQVLSGNTIY
12,TRBV2,ASRLAGGGDTQY
13,TRBV7-8,ASSFRQASYNEQF
15,TRBV5-5,ASSLVWASGGQETQY
14,TRBV10-3,AISPSTQTVNYGYT
13,TRBV5-4,ASSLVWRSSYEQY
11,TRBV7-6,ASSSLVQNEQF
16,TRBV4-2,ASSHSRGLDSFSGELF
16,TRBV18,ASSLSAPLTRGGETQY
13,TRBV6-5,ASSYSKSLNYGYT
13,TRBV4-1,ASSQLAGTTYEQY
11,TRBV27,ASRGADNTEAF
11,TRBV11-2,ASSLDTVYEQY
12,TRBV11-2,ASSLVTGGNEQF
12,TRBV6-6,ASRRTDKGYGYT
14,TRBV6-6,ASSYSGGRVTDTQY
13,TRBV10-3,AISRGDSWRETQY
12,TRBV2,ASRTSGGSYEQY
13,TRBV6-1,ASSVTRGQGETQY
11,TRBV13,ATRSGEEDTQY
13,TRBV7-9,ASSFRTGLSYEQY
10,TRBV11-2,ASSPQDYEQY
12,TRBV7-2,ASSYGGLGNTQY
11,TRBV27,ASSSGIKDIQY
11,TRBV7-2,ASSLGQNYGYT
12,TRBV5-4,ASSLDRTGNTIY
13,TRBV7-8,ASSLNRGPADTQY
13,TRBV5-6,ASSLGHLGNQPQH
11,TRBV11-2,ASSFGTDYGYT
13,TRBV6-5,ASSYLGQGHHEQY
11,TRBV1,TSSQGEQETQY
14,TRBV5-4,ASSLGTEGRDEKLF
12,TRBV28,ASSLVDSYYGYT
13,TRBV5-8,ASSYLWTGREKLF
11,TRBV7-2,ASSLGGVETQY
12,TRBV2,AGTQAGSQRILF
17,TRBV11-2,ASSFQLGAGLAGADTQY
12,TRBV5-1,ASSFSRDTYEQY
13,TRBV15,ATSRGLSSYNEQF
10,TRBV7-2,ASSLVSYEQY
15,TRBV4-1,ASSQLRTGGTGQPQH
10,TRBV5-1,ASSWEVGEQY
11,TRBV7-8,ASTKTGGDGYT
12,TRBV7-7,ASSLEPYTGELF
11,TRBV27,ASSSRGGETQY
14,TRBV18,ASSQNRGANTGELF
14,TRBV7-8,ASSLEDRGLSYEQY
15,TRBV9,ASSFRVGSGGPNEQF